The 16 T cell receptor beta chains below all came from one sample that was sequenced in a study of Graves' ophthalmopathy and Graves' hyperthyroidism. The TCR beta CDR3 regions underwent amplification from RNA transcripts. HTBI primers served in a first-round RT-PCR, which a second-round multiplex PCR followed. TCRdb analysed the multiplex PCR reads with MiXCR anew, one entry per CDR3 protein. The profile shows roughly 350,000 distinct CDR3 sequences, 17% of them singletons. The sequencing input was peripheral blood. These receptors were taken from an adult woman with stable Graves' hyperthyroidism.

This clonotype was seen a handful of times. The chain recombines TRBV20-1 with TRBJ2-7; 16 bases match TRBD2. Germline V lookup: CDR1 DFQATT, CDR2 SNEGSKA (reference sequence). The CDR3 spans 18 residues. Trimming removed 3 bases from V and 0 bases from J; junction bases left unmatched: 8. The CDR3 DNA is TGCAGTGCTAGCCCGGGACTAGCGGGAGGGCCCCCCTCCTACGAGCAGTACTTC. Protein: CSASPGLAGGPPSYEQYF.

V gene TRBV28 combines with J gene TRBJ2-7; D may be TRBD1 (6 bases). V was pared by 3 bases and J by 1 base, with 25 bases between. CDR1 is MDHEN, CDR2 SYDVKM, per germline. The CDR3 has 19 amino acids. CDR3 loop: CASSLDLVIGQQLSYEQYF. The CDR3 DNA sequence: TGTGCCAGCAGTTTGGATTTAGTAATAGGACAGCAACTTTCCTACGAGCAGTACTTC. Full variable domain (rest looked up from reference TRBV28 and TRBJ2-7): DVKVTQSSRYLVKRTGEKVFLECVQDMDHENMFWYRQDPGLGLRLIYFSYDVKMKEKGDIPEGYSVSREKKERFSLILESASTNQTSMYLCASSLDLVIGQQLSYEQYFGPGTRLTVT.

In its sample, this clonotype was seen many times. The CDR3 nucleotides read TGTGCCAGCAGCCCGGACAGAAACTCCTACGAGCAGTACTTC. The encoded protein is CASSPDRNSYEQYF. The chain combines TRBV7-3 with TRBJ2-7; weak D call: TRBD1 (6 bases). The CDR3 length is 14 residues. CDR1 SGHTA and CDR2 FQGTGA come from the germline V gene. Trimming removed 5 bases at V and 0 bases at J, with 11 bases between.

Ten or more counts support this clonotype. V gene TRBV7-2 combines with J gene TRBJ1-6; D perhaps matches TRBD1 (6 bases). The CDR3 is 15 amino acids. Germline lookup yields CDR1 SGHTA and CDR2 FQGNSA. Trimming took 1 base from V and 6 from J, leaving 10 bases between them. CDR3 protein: CASSLVQGSNSPLHF. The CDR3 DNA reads TGTGCCAGCAGCTTAGTGCAGGGGTCTAATTCACCCCTCCACTTT.

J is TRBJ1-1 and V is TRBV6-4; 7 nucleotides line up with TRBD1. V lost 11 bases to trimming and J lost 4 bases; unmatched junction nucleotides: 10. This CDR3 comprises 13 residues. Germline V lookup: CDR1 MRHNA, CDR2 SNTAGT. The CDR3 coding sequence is TGTGCCTGCTTGACAGGGATTCGCACTGAAGCTTTCTTT. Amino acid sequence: CACLTGIRTEAFF.

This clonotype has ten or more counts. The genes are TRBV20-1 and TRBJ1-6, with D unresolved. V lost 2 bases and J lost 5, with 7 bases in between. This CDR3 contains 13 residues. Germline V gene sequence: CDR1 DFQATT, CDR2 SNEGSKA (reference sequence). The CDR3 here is CSARSENNSPLHF. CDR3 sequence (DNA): TGCAGTGCTAGAAGTGAAAATAATTCACCCCTCCACTTT.

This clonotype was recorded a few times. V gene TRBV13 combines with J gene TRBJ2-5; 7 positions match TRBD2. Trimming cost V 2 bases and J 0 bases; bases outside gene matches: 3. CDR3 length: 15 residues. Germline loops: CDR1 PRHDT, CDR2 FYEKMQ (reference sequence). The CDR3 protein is CASSLWGRDQETQYF. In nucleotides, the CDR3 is TGTGCCAGCAGCTTATGGGGGAGGGACCAAGAGACCCAGTACTTC. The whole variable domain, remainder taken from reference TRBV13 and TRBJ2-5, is AAGVIQSPRHLIKEKRETATLKCYPIPRHDTVYWYQQGPGQDPQFLISFYEKMQSDKGSIPDRFSAQQFSDYHSELNMSSLELGDSALYFCASSLWGRDQETQYFGPGTRLLVL.

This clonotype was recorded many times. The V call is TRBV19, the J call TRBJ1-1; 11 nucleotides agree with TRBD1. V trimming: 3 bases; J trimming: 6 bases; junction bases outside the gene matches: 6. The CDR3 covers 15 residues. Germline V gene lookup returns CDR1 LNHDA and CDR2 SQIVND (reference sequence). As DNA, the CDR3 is TGTGCCAGTAGTATCGGGGGACAGGGGGTCCCTGAAGCTTTCTTT. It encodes CASSIGGQGVPEAFF. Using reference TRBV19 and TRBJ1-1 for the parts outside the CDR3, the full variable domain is DGGITQSPKYLFRKEGQNVTLSCEQNLNHDAMYWYRQDPGQGLRLIYYSQIVNDFQKGDIAEGYSVSREKKESFPLTVTSAQKNPTAFYLCASSIGGQGVPEAFFGQGTRLTVV.

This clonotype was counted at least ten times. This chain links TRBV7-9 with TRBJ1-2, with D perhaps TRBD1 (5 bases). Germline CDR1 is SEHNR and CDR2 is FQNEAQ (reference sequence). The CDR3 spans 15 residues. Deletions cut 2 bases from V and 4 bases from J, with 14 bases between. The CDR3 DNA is TGTGCCAGCAGCTTAATTGGGGGGGACTTCTATGGCTACACCTTC. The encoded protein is CASSLIGGDFYGYTF. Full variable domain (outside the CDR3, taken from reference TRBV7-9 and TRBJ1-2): DTGVSQNPRHKITKRGQNVTFRCDPISEHNRLYWYRQTLGQGPEFLTYFQNEAQLEKSRLLSDRFSAERPKGSFSTLEIQRTEQGDSAMYLCASSLIGGDFYGYTFGSGTRLTVV.

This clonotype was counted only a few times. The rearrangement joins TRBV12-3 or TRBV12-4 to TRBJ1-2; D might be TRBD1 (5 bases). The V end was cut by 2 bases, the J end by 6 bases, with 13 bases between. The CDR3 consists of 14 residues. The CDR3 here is CASSLRRELHGYTF. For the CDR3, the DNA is TGTGCCAGCAGTTTACGCAGGGAACTACATGGCTACACCTTC.

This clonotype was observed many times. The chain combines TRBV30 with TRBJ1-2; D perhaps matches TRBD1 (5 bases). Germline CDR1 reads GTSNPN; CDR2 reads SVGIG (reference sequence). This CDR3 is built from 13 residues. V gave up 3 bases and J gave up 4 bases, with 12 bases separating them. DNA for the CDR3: TGTGCCTGGAGGGACCAGGGAGGCTATGGCTACACCTTC. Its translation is CAWRDQGGYGYTF.

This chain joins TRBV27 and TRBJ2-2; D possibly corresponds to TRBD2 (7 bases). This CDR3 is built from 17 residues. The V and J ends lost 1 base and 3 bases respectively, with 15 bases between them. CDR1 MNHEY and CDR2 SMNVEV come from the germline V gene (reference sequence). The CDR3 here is CASSLYWGGSDTGELFF. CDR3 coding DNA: TGTGCCAGCAGTTTATATTGGGGGGGCTCGGACACCGGGGAGCTGTTTTTT.

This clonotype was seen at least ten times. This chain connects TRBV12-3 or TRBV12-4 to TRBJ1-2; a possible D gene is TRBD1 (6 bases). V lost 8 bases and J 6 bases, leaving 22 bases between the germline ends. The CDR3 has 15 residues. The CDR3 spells CASCAQGMRLNGYTF. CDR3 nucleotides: TGTGCCAGCTGCGCCCAGGGGATGAGATTGAATGGCTACACCTTC.

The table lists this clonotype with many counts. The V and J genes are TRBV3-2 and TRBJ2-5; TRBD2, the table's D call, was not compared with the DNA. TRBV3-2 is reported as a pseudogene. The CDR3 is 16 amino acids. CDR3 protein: CASSRGLAEGQETQYF. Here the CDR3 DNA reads TGTGCCAGCAGCCGCGGACTAGCGGAGGGCCAAGAGACCCAGTACTTC.

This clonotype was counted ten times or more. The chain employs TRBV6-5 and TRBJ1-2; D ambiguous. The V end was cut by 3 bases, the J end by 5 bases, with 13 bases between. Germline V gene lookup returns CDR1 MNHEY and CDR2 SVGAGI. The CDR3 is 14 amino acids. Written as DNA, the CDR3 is TGTGCCAGCAGTTATGCTCAGCTTTCTTATGGCTACACCTTC. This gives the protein CASSYAQLSYGYTF.

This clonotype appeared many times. CDR3 in amino acids: CASSDDMGETQYF. As DNA, the CDR3 is TGTGCCAGCAGTGACGACATGGGTGAGACCCAGTACTTC. V gene TRBV6-1 combines with J gene TRBJ2-5; D uncertain. This CDR3 has 13 amino acids. V was shortened by 3 bases and J by 5 bases, with 10 bases between the two germline ends. The germline CDR1 and CDR2 sequences are MNHNS and SASEGT.